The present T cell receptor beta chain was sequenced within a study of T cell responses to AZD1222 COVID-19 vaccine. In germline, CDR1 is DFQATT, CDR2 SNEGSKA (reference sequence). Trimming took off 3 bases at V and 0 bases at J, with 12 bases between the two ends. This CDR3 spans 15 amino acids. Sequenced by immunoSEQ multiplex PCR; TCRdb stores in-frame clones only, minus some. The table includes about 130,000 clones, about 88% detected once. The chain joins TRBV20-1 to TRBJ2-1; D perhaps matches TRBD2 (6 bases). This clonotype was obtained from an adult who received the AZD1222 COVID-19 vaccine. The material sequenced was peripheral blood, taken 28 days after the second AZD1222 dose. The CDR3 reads CSASGGTSSYNEQFF. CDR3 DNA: TGCAGTGCTAGTGGGGGGACGAGCTCCTACAATGAGCAGTTCTTC.